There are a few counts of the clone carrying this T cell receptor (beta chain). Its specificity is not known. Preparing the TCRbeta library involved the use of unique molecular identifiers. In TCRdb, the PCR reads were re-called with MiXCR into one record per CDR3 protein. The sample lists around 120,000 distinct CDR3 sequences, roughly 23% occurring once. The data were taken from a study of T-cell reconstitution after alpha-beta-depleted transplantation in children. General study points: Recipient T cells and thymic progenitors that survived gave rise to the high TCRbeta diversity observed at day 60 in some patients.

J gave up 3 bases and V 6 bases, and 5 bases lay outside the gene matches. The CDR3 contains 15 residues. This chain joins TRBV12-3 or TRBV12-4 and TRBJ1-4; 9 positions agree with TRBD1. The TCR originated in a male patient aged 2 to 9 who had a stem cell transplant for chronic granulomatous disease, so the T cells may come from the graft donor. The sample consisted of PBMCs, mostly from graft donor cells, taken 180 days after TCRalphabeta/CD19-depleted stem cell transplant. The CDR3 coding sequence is TGTGCCAGCAGAACGGGACAGGGAGCTAATGAAAAACTGTTTTTT. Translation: CASRTGQGANEKLFF.